This T cell receptor beta chain was identified during a study of tumor and adjacent non-tumor tissue in lung cancer. Study information: Patients comprised about a dozen adenocarcinoma, 2 squamous cell carcinoma and 1 small cell lung cancer.

TCRbeta libraries were built with three rounds of nested PCR, modified from ARM-PCR. In TCRdb, the multiplex PCR reads were re-called with MiXCR into one record per CDR3 protein. The repertoire includes 60,000 or so distinct CDR3 sequences, more than 55% of them detected once, and roughly 35% sits in the top ten. Whole-study findings and limits: Shorter survival was associated with higher TCR diversity in tumors. Top 100 clones took a larger repertoire share in normal lung.

Germline CDR1 reads SGHAT; CDR2 reads FQNNGV. This CDR3 has 14 amino acids. RNA was extracted from bulk tissue without any cell sorting. More than 3 cm separated this lung sample from the edge of the tumor. Between August and November 2014, newly diagnosed, chemotherapy-naive lung cancer patients underwent thoracic surgery in China. Regarding this clonotype: Antigen specificity is unknown. The conserved closing phenylalanine or tryptophan is absent in this CDR3, likely reflecting a read error.

Sequencing used distant non-tumor lung tissue. V and J are TRBV11-2 and TRBJ1-1; D unresolved. The receptor was derived from a man in his 70s with non-small cell lung cancer. Here the CDR3 DNA reads TGTGCCAGCACCTTAGATGCGGGAATCACTGAAGCTTTCTAT. Encoded protein: CASTLDAGITEAFY.